Below, 5 T cell receptor beta chains from the same sample are listed, as sequenced in a study of T cell responses to AZD1222 COVID-19 vaccine. TCRdb keeps only in-frame clones here, not all; method: immunoSEQ multiplex PCR. Of roughly 80,000 clones in the sample, 90% were seen once. Sample: peripheral blood, taken 28 days after the second AZD1222 dose. The receptors were gathered from an adult who received the AZD1222 COVID-19 vaccine.

The genes are TRBV3-1 (or the pseudogene TRBV3-2) and TRBJ1-2, with D hard to call. With 3 bases removed from V and 5 bases from J, the gap between germline ends came to 10 bases. The CDR3 covers 13 residues. Germline-derived CDR1 and CDR2 are LGHDT and YNNKEL (reference sequence). CDR3 protein: CASSQQVTYGYTF. The CDR3 DNA is TGTGCCAGCAGCCAGCAGGTTACATATGGCTACACCTTC.

The chain links TRBV4-1 to TRBJ2-3; 10 nucleotides agree with TRBD1. With V trimmed by 1 base and J by 2 bases, 6 bases remained unmatched. The V gene's germline CDR1 is MGHRA and CDR2 YSYEKL. The CDR3 length is 17 residues. In nucleotides, the CDR3 is TGCGCCAGCAGCCAAGCTGCCGGGACAGGGGCCACAGATACGCAGTATTTT. It encodes CASSQAAGTGATDTQYF.

The chain joins TRBV10-3 to TRBJ1-4; weak D call: TRBD1 (5 bases). V lost 0 bases, J lost 0 bases, and 11 bases lay in between. CDR1 and CDR2 (germline): ENHRY, SYGVKD. The CDR3 has 17 residues. CDR3: CAISESPRGTTNEKLFF. CDR3 bases: TGTGCCATCAGTGAGTCGCCGAGGGGCACAACTAATGAAAAACTGTTTTTT.

The chain has TRBV28 and TRBJ1-1; 7 nucleotides line up with TRBD1. Germline CDR1 and CDR2: MDHEN and SYDVKM. The CDR3 consists of 12 residues. J gave up 8 bases and V 10 bases, and 10 bases lay outside the gene matches. CDR3 amino acids: CATMGAGGEAFF. CDR3 DNA: TGTGCCACCATGGGGGCAGGGGGGGAAGCTTTCTTT.

The rearrangement uses TRBV6-2 or TRBV6-3 and TRBJ1-2; D is uncertain. The germline gives CDR1 MNHEY, CDR2 SVGEGT. V was pared by 2 bases and J by 2 bases, with 0 bases between. CDR3 length: 11 amino acids. CDR3 in amino acids: CASSYNYGYTF. The DNA for the CDR3 is TGTGCCAGCAGTTACAACTATGGCTACACCTTC.